The text below deals with one T cell receptor beta chain. The source of the sample is a study of blood T cell repertoires in COVID-19. As for the study in general: PBMCs, B-cell-depleted T cells, or T cells were the source of the cDNA or gDNA that made up the material.

Trimming took 4 bases from V and 2 from J; bases not matched to a gene: 6. Germline assignment: CDR1 MNHNS and CDR2 SASEGT. The CDR3 contains 17 residues. Data came from immunoSEQ multiplex PCR; TCRdb stores just in-frame clones and leaves some out. The data contain over 200,000 clones, more than 65% of them seen just once; the ten biggest clones take up under 5%. Sequencing used peripheral blood. The gene calls are TRBV6-1 and TRBJ2-1; 12 nucleotides line up with TRBD2. This receptor was obtained from a man over 45 with active or convalescent COVID-19. The CDR3 DNA reads TGTGCCAGCAGTGCAACTAGCGGGGGGCCTCCCTACAATGAGCAGTTCTTC. This gives the protein CASSATSGGPPYNEQFF.